This is a list of T cell receptor beta chains from one sample in a study of CXCR3-negative and CXCR3-positive naive CD8 T cells. TCRdb reprocessed the 5' RACE reads, keeping one entry per CDR3 protein, no DNA. Recorded for this sample: about 62,000 distinct CDR3 sequences. Sequencing was done on a sample of naive CXCR3- CD8+ T cells from blood. Receptors were obtained from a human donor in good health. Some clones in this sample may be carry-over from other donors' samples. CDR3s include the opening cysteine and the closing phenylalanine or tryptophan.

J gene	V gene	CDR3 protein
TRBJ2-1	TRBV7-9	CASSTLDRGFDNEQFF
TRBJ2-3	TRBV20-1	CSATPTFRLGYAVF
TRBJ2-7	TRBV7-8	CASSSTGGGFYEQYF
TRBJ2-2	TRBV5-5	CASSRPTGFGELFF
TRBJ2-7	TRBV4-3	CASSQDLTSEQYF
TRBJ2-1	TRBV29-1	CSVEEYPEQFF
TRBJ1-5	TRBV5-6	CASSFWRANQEPQHF
TRBJ2-3	TRBV5-1	CASNYDGYTDTQYF
TRBJ1-6	TRBV25-1	CASSDPEQGDSPLHF
TRBJ1-1	TRBV19	CVCSAAVEAFF
TRBJ2-5	TRBV29-1	CSVDLGGTYQETQYF
TRBJ2-7	TRBV7-9	CASRDGTGSHEQYF
TRBJ1-1	TRBV9	CASSSGTMIEAFF